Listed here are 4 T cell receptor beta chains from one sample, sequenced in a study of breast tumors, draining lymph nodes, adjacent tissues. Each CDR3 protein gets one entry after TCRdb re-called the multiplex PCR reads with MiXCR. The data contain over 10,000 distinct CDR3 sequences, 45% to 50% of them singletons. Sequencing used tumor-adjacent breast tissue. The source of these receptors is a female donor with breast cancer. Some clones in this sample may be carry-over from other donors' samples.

The CDR3 nucleotides are TGTGCCAGCAGCTTAAGACAGGGGGGTGGATTAGGTACGCAGTATTTT. Protein product: CASSLRQGGGLGTQYF. V gene TRBV7-9 combines with J gene TRBJ2-3, with 9 positions matching TRBD1. The V segment lost 2 bases and the J segment 8 bases; nucleotides outside the gene matches: 11. Looked up from germline, CDR1 is SEHNR and CDR2 is FQNEAQ (reference sequence). The CDR3 runs to 16 residues.

In DNA, the CDR3 is TGTGCCAGCTTCGGACTAGCGGGAGGAAGGCAGTTCTTC. This translates into CASFGLAGGRQFF. The J gene is TRBJ2-1, the V gene TRBV6-1, with TRBD2 matching over 14 bases. Germline V gene data show CDR1 as MNHNS and CDR2 as SASEGT. The J segment lost 12 bases and the V segment lost 8 bases, leaving 6 bases of the junction unmatched. The CDR3 has 13 residues.

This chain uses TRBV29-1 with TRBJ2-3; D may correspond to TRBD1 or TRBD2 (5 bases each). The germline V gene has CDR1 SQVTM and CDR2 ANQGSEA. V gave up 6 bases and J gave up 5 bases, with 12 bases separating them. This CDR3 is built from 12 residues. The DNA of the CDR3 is TGCAGCGTATACGGGACCAGAGATACGCAGTATTTT. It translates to CSVYGTRDTQYF.

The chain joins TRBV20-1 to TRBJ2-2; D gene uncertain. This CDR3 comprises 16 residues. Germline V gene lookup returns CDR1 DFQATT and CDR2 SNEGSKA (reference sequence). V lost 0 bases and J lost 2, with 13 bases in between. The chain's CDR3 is CSARDRSGSNTGELFF. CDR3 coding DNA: TGCAGTGCTAGAGATCGGTCCGGGTCCAACACCGGGGAGCTGTTTTTT.